The 23 T cell receptor beta chains below were found in one sample sequenced in a study of CD8+CD57+ T cells in acquired aplastic anemia. Researchers used genomic DNA as the template to profile TCR beta VDJ and CDR3. Each CDR3 protein is one row after TCRdb ran MiXCR on the reads. The sample holds some 150,000 distinct CDR3 sequences, around two fifths seen once. The source material was sorted CD4+, CD8+, or CD8+CD57+ T cells (not recorded which) from PBMCs. These receptors all come from a human donor in good health, serving as a control.

V gene TRBV27 combines with J gene TRBJ1-5; a weak D match, TRBD1 (5 bases). The V end was cut by 7 bases, the J end by 1 base, with 20 bases between. Germline CDR1 reads MNHEY; CDR2 reads SMNVEV (reference sequence). This CDR3 has 17 residues. The CDR3: CASMRSVRDQSNQPQHF. The CDR3, as DNA: TGTGCCAGCATGAGGTCCGTCCGGGACCAAAGCAATCAGCCCCAGCATTTT.

Regarding this clonotype: This may be a read error, as it is one base from a much larger clone. The chain couples TRBV12-3 or TRBV12-4 to TRBJ2-7, with 13 bases identical to TRBD2. The V segment lost 5 bases and the J segment 3 bases; nucleotides outside the gene matches: 7. The CDR3 runs 16 residues. This CDR3 reads CASSGLAGEKNYEQYF. The CDR3 DNA reads as TGTGCCAGCAGTGGACTAGCGGGAGAAAAAAACTACGAGCAGTACTTC.

Ten or more counts support this clonotype. The V and J genes are TRBV20-1 and TRBJ1-4; D gene ambiguous. The CDR3 spans 14 residues. Trimming cost V 5 bases and J 8 bases, with 18 bases left between them. Germline V gene lookup returns CDR1 DFQATT and CDR2 SNEGSKA (reference sequence). This chain's CDR3 is CSAPEVLREEKLFF. In nucleotides, the CDR3 is TGCAGTGCTCCCGAGGTGCTCCGGGAGGAAAAACTGTTTTTT.

At least ten counts were recorded for this clonotype. The chain uses TRBV7-8 and TRBJ1-1; weak D call: TRBD1 (5 bases). Trimming left V 5 bases short and J 4 bases short, with 17 bases between. Germline CDR1 SGHVS, CDR2 FQNEAQ. This CDR3 spans 15 amino acids. The CDR3 region is CASSAGWGWGTEAFF. Here the CDR3 DNA reads TGTGCCAGCAGCGCCGGTTGGGGGTGGGGCACTGAAGCTTTCTTT.

This clonotype turned up a few times. Given a much more abundant clone one base away, this may be a read error. Here the CDR3 omits its conserved ending phenylalanine or tryptophan, so a read error is the likely source. The DNA of the CDR3 is TGCAGTGCTAGAACAGGGAACTACGAGCAGTACCTC. Protein: CSARTGNYEQYL. V and J are TRBV20-1 and TRBJ2-7, with a possible D match to TRBD1 (6 bases). CDR1 and CDR2 from the germline V gene are DFQATT and SNEGSKA (reference sequence). Trimming left V 2 bases short and J 3 bases short, with 8 bases between. The CDR3 sequence is 12 residues long.

J is TRBJ1-2 and V is TRBV30; no firm D call. Germline CDR1 is GTSNPN and CDR2 is SVGIG (reference sequence). This CDR3 is 11 amino acids long. V lost 8 bases and J 5 bases, leaving 12 bases between the germline ends. The CDR3: CALVVEYGYTF. DNA of the CDR3: TGTGCCCTGGTGGTCGAGTATGGCTACACCTTC.

This clonotype has a handful of counts. The gene calls are TRBV3-1 and TRBJ2-7; TRBD1 agrees at 9 bases. Germline assignment: CDR1 LGHDT and CDR2 YNNKEL (reference sequence). The CDR3 is 13 amino acids. With 10 bases clipped from V and 6 bases from J, the junction kept 10 bases outside the gene matches. CDR3 coding DNA: TGTGCCACCTTCCAACAGGGGGCTGGCGAGCAGTACTTC. Translated: CATFQQGAGEQYF.

Ten or more counts support this clonotype. This sequence joins TRBV18 and TRBJ1-1; the D gene is possibly TRBD1 (5 bases). The V gene lost 4 bases and the J gene lost 3 bases, with 9 bases spanning the gap. This CDR3 is 13 amino acids long. Germline CDR1 is KGHSH and CDR2 is LQKENI. In DNA form, the CDR3 reads TGTGCCAGCTCACAGGGAGGGGACACTGAAGCTTTCTTT. Residues: CASSQGGDTEAFF.

This clonotype was seen ten or more times. The CDR3 here is CSAIPLPDPRNEQFF. CDR3 bases: TGCAGTGCTATACCACTGCCGGACCCTAGAAATGAGCAGTTCTTC. The chain links TRBV20-1 to TRBJ2-1, with D unresolved. Trimming removed 4 bases from V and 7 bases from J, with 20 bases in between. The germline CDR1 and CDR2 sequences are DFQATT and SNEGSKA (reference sequence). The CDR3 loop spans 15 amino acids.

The gene calls are TRBV24-1 and TRBJ2-1; the match to TRBD2 covers 10 bases. CDR3 length equals 18 residues. Looked up from germline, CDR1 is KGHDR and CDR2 is SFDVKD. J lost 6 bases, V lost 2 bases, and 12 bases had no gene match. The CDR3 DNA is TGTGCCACCAGTGATTCCCGATCTCTAGCGGGGGCTAGCAATGAGCAGTTCTTC. Its translation is CATSDSRSLAGASNEQFF.

There are a few counts of this clonotype. The chain employs TRBV5-1 and TRBJ1-1; D gene uncertain. From germline, CDR1 is SGHRS and CDR2 YFSETQ. V lost 5 bases, J lost 3 bases, and 11 bases lay in between. The CDR3 is 13 amino acids. This chain's CDR3 is CASSDTLYTEAFF. The CDR3 DNA reads TGCGCCAGCAGTGATACGCTTTACACTGAAGCTTTCTTT.

The chain is built from TRBV19 and TRBJ1-2; no clear D gene. The CDR3 has 12 residues. V gave up 7 bases and J gave up 5 bases, with 11 bases separating them. Per the germline V gene, CDR1 is LNHDA and CDR2 is SQIVND (reference sequence). CDR3 protein: CASTQERYGYTF. The CDR3 DNA reads as TGTGCCAGTACCCAGGAACGGTATGGCTACACCTTC.

The sample holds many counts of this clonotype. This chain uses TRBV20-1 with TRBJ2-3, with 7 bases aligning to TRBD2. This CDR3 comprises 14 residues. V trimming: 0 bases; J trimming: 0 bases; junction bases outside the gene matches: 0. Germline V gene sequence: CDR1 DFQATT, CDR2 SNEGSKA (reference sequence). CDR3: CSARDSGSTDTQYF. The CDR3 DNA sequence: TGCAGTGCTAGAGATAGCGGGAGCACAGATACGCAGTATTTT.

This clonotype turned up a few times. The chain recombines TRBV27 with TRBJ2-1; 10 bases map to TRBD2. Unmatched junction bases numbered 7, after V lost 4 bases and J lost 7 bases. The CDR3 runs 15 residues. The germline V gene has CDR1 MNHEY and CDR2 SMNVEV (reference sequence). CDR3 in amino acids: CASSSLGSGRNEQFF. For the CDR3, the DNA is TGTGCCAGCAGTTCCTTAGGTAGCGGGAGGAATGAGCAGTTCTTC.

The chain links TRBV24-1 to TRBJ2-5, with D perhaps matching TRBD2 (5 bases). Trimming took off 5 bases at V and 7 bases at J, with 13 bases between the two ends. Germline V gene data show CDR1 as KGHDR and CDR2 as SFDVKD. The CDR3 contains 13 residues. CDR3 in DNA: TGTGCCACCAGTGGTCCGGCGAGCGGGACCCAGTACTTC. Encoded protein: CATSGPASGTQYF.

This clonotype was observed at least ten times. This chain uses TRBV3-1 with TRBJ1-1, with 10 bases aligning to TRBD1. The germline V gene has CDR1 LGHDT and CDR2 YNNKEL (reference sequence). V shed 0 bases and J 5 bases; nucleotides not matched to a gene: 6. The CDR3 loop spans 16 amino acids. Here the CDR3 reads CASSQDLTGGATEAFF. The CDR3, as DNA: TGTGCCAGCAGCCAAGATTTGACAGGGGGCGCTACTGAAGCTTTCTTT.

In DNA, the CDR3 is TGCAGCGAGGGGGGGGGGTTCCTTCGTGGCTACACCTTC. Translating it yields CSEGGGFLRGYTF. This sequence joins TRBV29-1 and TRBJ1-2, with D possibly being TRBD1 (6 bases). The CDR3 runs 13 residues. Germline CDR1 and CDR2: SQVTM and ANQGSEA. Trimming stripped 7 bases from V and 7 bases from J, with 19 bases between.

This chain connects TRBV3-1 to TRBJ2-3; 13 nucleotides agree with TRBD2. Germline V gene lookup returns CDR1 LGHDT and CDR2 YNNKEL (reference sequence). V shed 2 bases and J 2 bases; nucleotides not matched to a gene: 4. CDR3 size: 17 residues. CDR3 DNA sequence: TGTGCCAGCAGCCAACCGACTAGCGGGGGGCTCACAGATACGCAGTATTTT. Its translation is CASSQPTSGGLTDTQYF.

Only a few counts were recorded for this clonotype. The V gene is TRBV10-3, the J gene TRBJ1-1; 8 nucleotides match TRBD1. The germline gives CDR1 ENHRY, CDR2 SYGVKD. This CDR3 is 15 amino acids long. The ends lost 4 bases at V and 1 base at J; junction bases unmatched: 5. The CDR3 bases are TGTGCCATCAGTGGGGTGGGGACAGGGAACACTGAAGCTTTCTTT. Protein product: CAISGVGTGNTEAFF.

This clonotype was picked up many times. The genes are TRBV20-1 and TRBJ2-7; TRBD2 agrees at 12 bases. The CDR3 spans 14 residues. Trimming removed 6 bases from V and 12 bases from J; junction bases left unmatched: 15. Germline values: CDR1 DFQATT, CDR2 SNEGSKA (reference sequence). DNA for the CDR3: TGCAGTGCGCCAACCGGGACTAGCGGGCCCTCGGGGTACTTC. Protein: CSAPTGTSGPSGYF.

This clonotype showed up just a few times. This chain links TRBV18 with TRBJ1-1, with no clear D. CDR3 length: 15 residues. The germline V gene has CDR1 KGHSH and CDR2 LQKENI. Trimming cost V 2 bases and J 3 bases, with 13 bases left between them. CDR3: CASSPGQARHTEAFF. CDR3 in DNA: TGTGCCAGCTCACCAGGGCAGGCTCGACACACTGAAGCTTTCTTT.

This clonotype appeared many times. This chain uses TRBV11-3 with TRBJ1-4; D ambiguous. The CDR3 has 12 amino acids. Per germline, CDR1 SGHNT and CDR2 YENEEA. V was cut by 0 bases and J by 8 bases, with 4 bases left in between. Here the CDR3 reads CASSLDPEKLFF. CDR3 coding DNA: TGTGCCAGCAGCTTAGATCCCGAAAAACTGTTTTTT.

This clonotype was found many times. CDR3 sequence: CASTSRGRTEAFF. The CDR3 coding sequence is TGTGCCAGCACCTCTAGAGGGAGGACTGAAGCTTTCTTT. The rearrangement uses TRBV5-8 and TRBJ1-1, with D unclear. V was cut by 6 bases and J by 5 bases, with 14 bases left in between. CDR3 length: 13 residues. Germline CDR1 is SGHTS and CDR2 is YDEGEE.